The 22 T cell receptor beta chains in this list originate from one sample, sequenced in a study of siplizumab effects on memory and regulatory T cells. Produced via immunoSEQ multiplex PCR; TCRdb's table is partial and in-frame only. The data show around 110,000 clones, 90% to 95% seen once. The sequencing input was non-Treg CD4+ T cells sorted from blood. Receptors were obtained from a human donor in good health.

In regard to this clone: One junction end disagrees with the germline gene, perhaps due to a read error. The J gene is TRBJ2-7, the V gene TRBV5-8; D remains ambiguous. Looked up from germline, CDR1 is SGHTS and CDR2 is YDEGEE. The CDR3 is 14 amino acids. The CDR3 region is CASTLDVNPYEQYF. For the CDR3, the DNA is TGTGCCAGCACCTTGGACGTAAACCCCTACGAGCAGTACTTC. Based on the CDR3 plus reference TRBV5-8 and TRBJ2-7, the full variable domain is EAGVTQSPTHLIKTRGQQATLRCSPISGHTSVYWYQQALGLGLQFLLWYDEGEERNRGNFPPRFSGRQFPNYSSELNVNALELEDSALYLCASTLDVNPYEQYFGPGTRLTVT.

Details on this clone: Germline and junction disagree at one end, which may indicate a read error. The J gene is TRBJ2-5, the V gene TRBV15; no clear D. This CDR3 comprises 11 residues. Germline V gene sequence: CDR1 LNHNV, CDR2 YYDKDF (reference sequence). The CDR3 protein is CATSRDGVVDF. CDR3 bases: TGTGCCACCAGCAGAGATGGGGTTGTGGACTTC. The full variable domain, with the rest looked up from reference TRBV15 and TRBJ2-5, is DAMVIQNPRYQVTQFGKPVTLSCSQTLNHNVMYWYQQKSSQAPKLLFHYYDKDFNNEADTPDNFQSRRPNTSFCFLDIRSPGLGDTAMYLCATSRDGVVDFGPGTRLLVL.

V usage is TRBV11-2 and J usage is TRBJ2-1; D unclear. Germline CDR1 reads SGHAT; CDR2 reads FQNNGV. The CDR3 is 14 amino acids. The V and J ends lost 5 bases and 15 bases respectively, with 23 bases between them. The CDR3 coding sequence is TGTGCCAGCAGCGGCCCTTTAGCTGGGGTAACGCGGTTCTTC. Translating it yields CASSGPLAGVTRFF.

The gene calls are TRBV5-6 and TRBJ2-7; 12 bases are a match to TRBD2. Per germline, CDR1 SGHDT and CDR2 YYEEEE. Germline trimming cut 1 base from V and 2 bases from J; bases unmatched to any gene: 4. The CDR3 covers 16 residues. The CDR3 loop reads CASSLLAGGWTYEQYF. The CDR3 nucleotides read TGTGCCAGCAGCTTGCTAGCGGGAGGGTGGACCTACGAGCAGTACTTC.

DNA for the CDR3: TGTGCCAGCAGCTTAGTTCTAGCGGGAGGCACTTACGAGCAGTACTTC. Amino acid sequence: CASSLVLAGGTYEQYF. V usage is TRBV7-8 and J usage is TRBJ2-7, with 11 positions matching TRBD2. The CDR3 spans 16 residues. Germline V lookup: CDR1 SGHVS, CDR2 FQNEAQ. Trimming took 1 base from V and 4 from J; bases not matched to a gene: 6.

The chain couples TRBV9 to TRBJ2-1, with D hard to call. The CDR3 is made up of 14 amino acids. The germline V gene encodes CDR1 SGDLS and CDR2 YYNGEE. V lost 0 bases to trimming and J lost 5 bases, with 9 bases between them. The CDR3 here is CASSVAPPDNEQFF. In nucleotides, the CDR3 is TGTGCCAGCAGCGTAGCACCCCCTGACAATGAGCAGTTCTTC.

The V and J genes are TRBV5-4 and TRBJ1-2; no clear D. With 0 bases removed from V and 2 bases from J, the gap between germline ends came to 5 bases. CDR3 size: 13 residues. Germline CDR1 SGHNT, CDR2 YYREEE (reference sequence). The CDR3 nucleotides read TGTGCCAGCAGCTTGGATGGGAACTATGGCTACACCTTC. It specifies CASSLDGNYGYTF.

The gene calls are TRBV6-5 and TRBJ2-7; 8 nucleotides line up with TRBD1. The junction had 5 bases not matched to a gene; V was cut back by 5 bases and J by 2 bases. Germline V CDR1 and CDR2: MNHEY, SVGAGI. The CDR3 covers 14 residues. CDR3 sequence: CASSLGTGAYEQYF. The CDR3 bases are TGTGCCAGCAGTCTCGGGACAGGAGCCTACGAGCAGTACTTC.

The rearrangement joins TRBV2 to TRBJ2-5; D is ambiguous. Germline loops: CDR1 SNHLY, CDR2 FYNNEI. This CDR3 is 13 amino acids long. V shed 5 bases and J shed 4 bases, with 11 bases lying between them. DNA of the CDR3: TGTGCCAGCAGTATCCGGGCCCCAGAGACCCAGTACTTC. It codes for CASSIRAPETQYF.

The rearrangement uses TRBV7-9 and TRBJ2-3, with D unresolved. Germline CDR1 reads SEHNR; CDR2 reads FQNEAQ (reference sequence). This CDR3 is 15 amino acids long. Trimming removed 1 base at V and 4 bases at J, with 12 bases between. The CDR3 region is CASSLDLSGSDTQYF. The CDR3 bases are TGTGCCAGCAGCTTAGATCTTTCGGGTTCAGATACGCAGTATTTT.

This sequence joins TRBV30 and TRBJ2-7, with TRBD1 matching over 7 bases. The germline V gene encodes CDR1 GTSNPN and CDR2 SVGIG (reference sequence). The CDR3 has 14 residues. With V trimmed by 2 bases and J by 3 bases, 7 bases remained unmatched. Here the CDR3 reads CAWSRQGGSYEQYF. In DNA, the CDR3 is TGTGCCTGGAGTCGACAGGGTGGAAGCTACGAGCAGTACTTC.

This rearrangement joins TRBV7-3 to TRBJ2-3; D is perhaps TRBD2 (5 bases). This CDR3 comprises 19 residues. V was clipped by 5 bases and J by 2 bases, with 26 bases between them. Germline V gene sequence: CDR1 SGHTA, CDR2 FQGTGA. This CDR3 reads CASSVGFSASSRITDTQYF. Written as DNA, the CDR3 is TGTGCCAGCAGCGTAGGGTTTTCGGCTAGCAGCCGCATCACAGATACGCAGTATTTT.

The gene calls are TRBV29-1 and TRBJ1-2; no clear D gene. The V gene lost 4 bases and the J gene lost 4 bases, with 13 bases spanning the gap. This CDR3 region has 13 residues. From germline, CDR1 is SQVTM and CDR2 ANQGSEA. The CDR3 region has the DNA TGCAGCGTTGCGAAAACCTCCGGCTATGGCTACACCTTC. Protein product: CSVAKTSGYGYTF.

V gene TRBV18 combines with J gene TRBJ1-3; 7 bases agree with TRBD1. The germline V gene has CDR1 KGHSH and CDR2 LQKENI. Trimming cost V 6 bases and J 0 bases; bases outside gene matches: 5. The CDR3 sequence is 15 residues long. As DNA, the CDR3 is TGTGCCAGCTCCCCGGGACAGAGCTCTGGAAACACCATATATTTT. Residues: CASSPGQSSGNTIYF.

This chain joins TRBV6-1 and TRBJ1-5; D not certain. Trimming took 1 base from V and 4 from J, leaving 8 bases between them. The CDR3 length is 14 residues. CDR1 MNHNS and CDR2 SASEGT come from the germline V gene. For the CDR3, the DNA is TGTGCCAGCAGTGAAGAAGGGAAGAATCAGCCCCAGCATTTT. Protein: CASSEEGKNQPQHF.

The V and J genes are TRBV6-5 and TRBJ2-1; 8 bases are shared with TRBD2. The V and J ends lost 7 bases and 4 bases, in that order; junction bases with no gene match: 3. This CDR3 is built from 13 residues. CDR1 MNHEY and CDR2 SVGAGI come from the germline V gene. As DNA, the CDR3 is TGTGCCAGCAAGCGGGGGCTATACAATGAGCAGTTCTTC. Translation: CASKRGLYNEQFF.

The V and J genes are TRBV6-5 and TRBJ2-3; D is ambiguous. Germline CDR1 MNHEY, CDR2 SVGAGI. Trimming left V 6 bases short and J 6 bases short, with 7 bases between. This CDR3 spans 11 amino acids. The CDR3 here is CASRRADTQYF. CDR3 DNA sequence: TGTGCCAGCAGGAGAGCGGATACGCAGTATTTT.

This chain joins TRBV5-4 and TRBJ1-4; no reliable D call. CDR1 and CDR2 (germline): SGHNT, YYREEE (reference sequence). The V and J ends lost 0 bases and 5 bases respectively, with 14 bases between them. The CDR3 sequence is 16 residues long. The CDR3 region is CASSLAGGIENEKLFF. The DNA for the CDR3 is TGTGCCAGCAGCTTGGCGGGCGGGATTGAGAATGAAAAACTGTTTTTT.

The chain links TRBV28 to TRBJ2-7, with 11 bases identical to TRBD2. Germline V gene data show CDR1 as MDHEN and CDR2 as SYDVKM. V lost 2 bases, J lost 4 bases, and 4 bases stayed unmatched. The CDR3 runs 15 residues. This CDR3 is CASSLGTSGPYEQYF. The CDR3 nucleotides read TGTGCCAGCAGTTTAGGGACTAGCGGTCCATACGAGCAGTACTTC.

With respect to this clone: This sample also contains other DNA sequences that code for the same CDR3. The CDR3 bases are TGTGCCAGTAGTATCCCGGGAGGCTCCTACGAGCAGTACTTC. Amino acids: CASSIPGGSYEQYF. The V call is TRBV19, the J call TRBJ2-7; 7 bases agree with TRBD2. With 3 bases clipped from V and 0 bases from J, the junction kept 2 bases outside the gene matches. Germline V gene sequence: CDR1 LNHDA, CDR2 SQIVND (reference sequence). This CDR3 comprises 14 residues.

The chain joins TRBV5-1 to TRBJ2-7; a weak D match, TRBD2 (6 bases). Trimming stripped 1 base from V and 1 base from J, with 9 bases between. This CDR3 contains 14 residues. Per the germline V gene, CDR1 is SGHRS and CDR2 is YFSETQ. Written as DNA, the CDR3 is TGCGCCAGCAGCTTGTTGGCGGGATCCTACGAGCAGTACTTC. Encoded protein: CASSLLAGSYEQYF. The full variable domain, its missing parts supplied by reference TRBV5-1 and TRBJ2-7, is KAGVTQTPRYLIKTRGQQVTLSCSPISGHRSVSWYQQTPGQGLQFLFEYFSETQRNKGNFPGRFSGRQFSNSRSEMNVSTLELGDSALYLCASSLLAGSYEQYFGPGTRLTVT.

The CDR3 sequence: CASSPLAGVYNEQFF. CDR3 bases: TGTGCCAGCAGCCCGCTAGCGGGAGTCTACAATGAGCAGTTCTTC. The chain uses TRBV7-9 and TRBJ2-1; TRBD2 matches 10 bases. CDR1 and CDR2 (germline): SEHNR, FQNEAQ (reference sequence). This CDR3 is 15 amino acids long. J was trimmed by 3 bases and V by 5 bases; bases with no gene match: 4.